One sample yielded the 19 T cell receptor beta chains listed below, sequenced in a study of identical twins. TCRdb re-derived calls from the 5' RACE reads in MiXCR, one entry per CDR3 protein. This sample yields roughly 260,000 distinct CDR3 sequences, of which approximately 7.8% are seen a single time; under 6.5% belongs to the top ten. The sample was also reused in another study, on yellow fever vaccine responses in identical twins.

The sequenced material came from CD8+ T cells sorted from blood. These TCRs come from a woman between 18 and 30 years old in good health.

This clonotype has a count of ten or more. The chain couples TRBV6-5 to TRBJ2-1, with D possibly being TRBD1 or TRBD2 (5 bases each). The CDR3 consists of 13 residues. V was shortened by 2 bases and J by 11 bases, with 13 bases between the two germline ends. Germline V CDR1 and CDR2: MNHEY, SVGAGI. The CDR3 here is CASSYGEPGQQFF. CDR3 nucleotide sequence: TGTGCCAGCAGTTACGGCGAACCGGGACAGCAGTTCTTC.

This clonotype occurred a few times. The V call is TRBV7-9, the J call TRBJ2-1; TRBD1 or TRBD2 may be the D gene (5 bases each). The V and J ends lost 2 bases and 7 bases respectively, with 15 bases between them. This CDR3 has 15 residues. In germline, CDR1 is SEHNR, CDR2 FQNEAQ (reference sequence). As DNA, the CDR3 is TGTGCCAGCAGCTTAAGGGCGGGTCAGGGAAATGAGCAGTTCTTC. Translation: CASSLRAGQGNEQFF.

This clonotype was counted at least ten times. The chain combines TRBV10-3 with TRBJ2-1; TRBD2 matches at 8 bases. The CDR3 runs 14 residues. CDR1 is ENHRY and CDR2 is SYGVKD in the germline V gene. J lost 4 bases, V lost 10 bases, and 9 bases had no gene match. In DNA, the CDR3 is TGTGCCACCCAGCGGGAGAGCCAATACAATGAGCAGTTCTTC. Its protein is CATQRESQYNEQFF.

This clonotype was seen more than once but under ten times. The chain is built from TRBV24-1 and TRBJ2-2, with 8 positions matching TRBD1. CDR1 and CDR2 (germline): KGHDR, SFDVKD. CDR3 length: 16 residues. Germline trimming cut 4 bases from V and 8 bases from J; bases unmatched to any gene: 11. This CDR3 reads CATSDLRTGKGGELFF. CDR3 nucleotides: TGTGCCACCAGTGACCTTCGGACAGGGAAAGGGGGGGAGCTGTTTTTT.

Details on this clonotype: A much more abundant neighbour one base away suggests this may be a read error. This rearrangement joins TRBV12-3 or TRBV12-4 to TRBJ2-2, with TRBD2 identical over 12 bases. CDR3 size: 18 residues. CDR3 sequence (DNA): TGTACCAGCAGTCGCCCGACTAGCGGGGGCCACAACACCGGGGAGCTGTTTTTT. The encoded protein is CTSSRPTSGGHNTGELFF.

V and J are TRBV5-1 and TRBJ1-3; possible D gene TRBD1, 5 bases. The CDR3 contains 18 residues. CDR1 SGHRS and CDR2 YFSETQ come from the germline V gene. Trimming stripped 4 bases from V and 0 bases from J, with 20 bases between. In DNA, the CDR3 is TGCGCCAGCAGCCTACTACCGGACACGGTCGACTCTGGAAACACCATATATTTT. It yields the protein CASSLLPDTVDSGNTIYF.

Ten or more counts support this clonotype. V and J are TRBV20-1 and TRBJ2-7; D remains ambiguous. Deletions cut 2 bases from V and 1 base from J, with 9 bases between. CDR3 length equals 13 residues. The germline V gene has CDR1 DFQATT and CDR2 SNEGSKA (reference sequence). CDR3 loop: CSARSAVSYEQYV. The DNA of the CDR3 is TGCAGTGCTAGATCCGCTGTGTCCTACGAGCAGTACGTC.

Ten or more counts support this clonotype. This CDR3 is CASGDNEQFF. CDR3 sequence (DNA): TGTGCCAGCGGGGACAATGAGCAGTTCTTC. The J gene is TRBJ2-1, the V gene TRBV7-2; D ambiguous. This CDR3 is 10 amino acids long. V was cut by 8 bases and J by 5 bases, with 4 bases left in between. Germline V gives CDR1 SGHTA, CDR2 FQGNSA. The whole variable domain, remainder taken from reference TRBV7-2 and TRBJ2-1, is GAGVSQSPSNKVTEKGKDVELRCDPISGHTALYWYRQSLGQGLEFLIYFQGNSAPDKSGLPSDRFSAERTGGSVSTLTIQRTQQEDSAVYLCASGDNEQFFGPGTRLTVL.

This clonotype has a count of ten or more. The chain uses TRBV29-1 and TRBJ1-1, with a tentative D call TRBD1 (5 bases). The germline CDR1 and CDR2 sequences are SQVTM and ANQGSEA. The CDR3 sequence is 14 residues long. V was trimmed by 5 bases and J by 2 bases, leaving 15 bases between them. The CDR3 protein is CSVIRHRSNTEAFF. DNA of the CDR3: TGCAGCGTTATCCGCCACAGGTCAAACACTGAAGCTTTCTTT.

V is TRBV5-6 and J is TRBJ2-7; TRBD1 matches at 8 bases. This CDR3 is built from 15 residues. V lost 4 bases, J lost 1 base, and 7 bases stayed unmatched. CDR1 and CDR2 (germline): SGHDT, YYEEEE. The CDR3 bases are TGTGCCAGCAGCCCCGGGACAGGTCAATCCTACGAGCAGTACTTC. Protein sequence: CASSPGTGQSYEQYF.

There are a few counts of this clonotype. V gene TRBV11-2 combines with J gene TRBJ1-4; 8 bases match TRBD1. Trimming removed 5 bases from V and 5 bases from J; junction bases left unmatched: 10. The CDR3 runs 16 residues. From germline, CDR1 is SGHAT and CDR2 FQNNGV. The CDR3 nucleotides are TGTGCCAGCAGCGAGGGACAGGAAAGGTTAAATGAAAAACTGTTTTTT. Protein: CASSEGQERLNEKLFF. Supplemented by reference TRBV11-2 and TRBJ1-4, the full variable domain reads EAGVAQSPRYKIIEKRQSVAFWCNPISGHATLYWYQQILGQGPKLLIQFQNNGVVDDSQLPKDRFSAERLKGVDSTLKIQPAKLEDSAVYLCASSEGQERLNEKLFFGSGTQLSVL.

This clonotype was seen at least ten times. The chain has TRBV7-9 and TRBJ2-1, with a weak D call TRBD2 (5 bases). CDR3 length: 14 amino acids. Trimming took 4 bases from V and 4 from J, leaving 11 bases between them. Germline CDR1 reads SEHNR; CDR2 reads FQNEAQ (reference sequence). CDR3 bases: TGTGCCAGCAGCTGGGAGAAGCGGTACAATGAGCAGTTCTTC. This codes for CASSWEKRYNEQFF.

This clonotype was observed a few times. This rearrangement joins TRBV7-9 to TRBJ2-1, with 9 positions matching TRBD2. Germline-derived CDR1 and CDR2 are SEHNR and FQNEAQ (reference sequence). The CDR3 totals 16 residues. V was clipped by 1 base and J by 4 bases; unmatched bases: 5. CDR3 sequence (DNA): TGTGCCAGCAGCTTAGGGGGCGGGGGGGCGTACAATGAGCAGTTCTTC. As protein: CASSLGGGGAYNEQFF.

CDR3 coding DNA: TGCGCCAGCAGCGACAGCGGATTCACAGATACGCAGTATTTT. This encodes CASSDSGFTDTQYF. V usage is TRBV5-1 and J usage is TRBJ2-3; either TRBD1 or TRBD2 may supply D (5 bases each). With 4 bases removed from V and 2 bases from J, the gap between germline ends came to 11 bases. The CDR3 is 14 residues long. Germline CDR1 SGHRS, CDR2 YFSETQ. The complete variable domain, with remaining parts taken from reference TRBV5-1 and TRBJ2-3, reads KAGVTQTPRYLIKTRGQQVTLSCSPISGHRSVSWYQQTPGQGLQFLFEYFSETQRNKGNFPGRFSGRQFSNSRSEMNVSTLELGDSALYLCASSDSGFTDTQYFGPGTRLTVL.

This sequence joins TRBV12-3 or TRBV12-4 and TRBJ2-7; D call uncertain. Between the trimmed V and J ends, which lost 8 bases and 1 base, there was a span of 6 bases. This CDR3 region has 11 residues. Here the CDR3 DNA reads TGTGCCAGCGCCTCTTCCTACGAGCAGTACTTC. This translates into CASASSYEQYF.

This clonotype has more than one count but fewer than ten. The rearrangement joins TRBV13 to TRBJ2-1; perhaps TRBD2 as D (5 bases). The V end was cut by 5 bases, the J end by 0 bases, with 11 bases between. Germline V CDR1 and CDR2: PRHDT, FYEKMQ (reference sequence). CDR3 size: 15 residues. This CDR3 reads CASSIAQSSYNEQFF. For the CDR3, the DNA is TGTGCCAGCAGCATAGCGCAGAGCTCCTACAATGAGCAGTTCTTC.

A few counts support this clonotype. This chain joins TRBV7-9 and TRBJ1-2; D ambiguous. CDR1 SEHNR and CDR2 FQNEAQ come from the germline V gene (reference sequence). CDR3 length equals 12 residues. V was cut by 6 bases and J by 5 bases, with 10 bases left in between. The CDR3, as DNA: TGTGCCAGCAGGACGGAGACTTATGGCTACACCTTC. It translates to CASRTETYGYTF.

CDR3 residues: CASSQDLGGRTDTQYF. The CDR3 nucleotides are TGTGCCAGCAGCCAAGATTTAGGGGGACGCACAGATACGCAGTATTTT. V gene TRBV3-1 combines with J gene TRBJ2-3; D possibly corresponds to TRBD1 (6 bases). V lost 0 bases to trimming and J lost 1 base, with 11 bases between them. The germline CDR1 and CDR2 sequences are LGHDT and YNNKEL (reference sequence). The CDR3 covers 16 residues.

This clonotype was seen more than once but under ten times. The V call is TRBV27, the J call TRBJ1-2, with D uncertain. The CDR3 is made up of 13 amino acids. V lost 2 bases to trimming and J lost 10 bases, with 14 bases between them. Germline CDR1 reads MNHEY; CDR2 reads SMNVEV (reference sequence). As DNA, the CDR3 is TGTGCCAGCAGTTTAAAGACGAGGGAAGACTACACCTTC. As protein: CASSLKTREDYTF.